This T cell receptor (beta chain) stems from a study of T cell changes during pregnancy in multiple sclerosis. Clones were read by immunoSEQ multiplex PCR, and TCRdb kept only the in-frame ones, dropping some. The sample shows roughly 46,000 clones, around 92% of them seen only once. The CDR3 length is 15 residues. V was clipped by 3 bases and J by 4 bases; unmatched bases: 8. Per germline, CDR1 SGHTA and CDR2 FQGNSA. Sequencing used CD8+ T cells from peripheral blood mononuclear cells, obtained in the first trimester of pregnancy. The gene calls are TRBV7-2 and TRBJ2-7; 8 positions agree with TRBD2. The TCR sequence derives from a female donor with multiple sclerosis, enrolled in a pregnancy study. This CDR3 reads CASSFPGGEIYEQYF. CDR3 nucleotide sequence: TGTGCCAGCAGCTTCCCCGGGGGGGAGATATACGAGCAGTACTTC. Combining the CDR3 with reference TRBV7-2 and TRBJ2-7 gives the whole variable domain GAGVSQSPSNKVTEKGKDVELRCDPISGHTALYWYRQSLGQGLEFLIYFQGNSAPDKSGLPSDRFSAERTGGSVSTLTIQRTQQEDSAVYLCASSFPGGEIYEQYFGPGTRLTVT.